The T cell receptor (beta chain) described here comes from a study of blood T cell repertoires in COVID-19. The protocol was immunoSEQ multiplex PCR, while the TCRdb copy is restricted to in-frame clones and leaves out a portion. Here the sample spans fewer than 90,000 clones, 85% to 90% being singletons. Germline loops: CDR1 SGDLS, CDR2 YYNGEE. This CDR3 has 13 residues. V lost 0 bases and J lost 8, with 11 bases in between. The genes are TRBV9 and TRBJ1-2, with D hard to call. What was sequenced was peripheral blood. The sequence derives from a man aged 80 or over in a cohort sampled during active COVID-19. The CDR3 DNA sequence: TGTGCCAGCAGCGTAGTCACTCCCTGGGGCTACACCTTC. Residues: CASSVVTPWGYTF.